The sequence of this T cell receptor (beta chain) was determined in a study of memory CD4+ T cells and cytomegalovirus serostatus. The CDR3 totals 11 residues. Per germline, CDR1 DFQATT and CDR2 SNEGSKA (reference sequence). V lost 5 bases to trimming and J lost 0 bases, with 4 bases between them. TCRdb keeps only in-frame clones here, not all; method: immunoSEQ multiplex PCR. This sample has about 52,000 clones; 80% to 90% occur once, and the top ten carry roughly 2%. The sort gate was single viable CD3+CD4+CD8-CD45RO+ cells for memory CD4+ T cells. Sequenced material: memory CD4+ T cells from blood. The V and J genes are TRBV20-1 and TRBJ1-1; D unresolved. This clonotype was sampled from an adult in good health and CMV-seropositive. The CDR3 here is CSAYLNTEAFF. The CDR3, as DNA: TGCAGTGCTTACCTGAACACTGAAGCTTTCTTT.